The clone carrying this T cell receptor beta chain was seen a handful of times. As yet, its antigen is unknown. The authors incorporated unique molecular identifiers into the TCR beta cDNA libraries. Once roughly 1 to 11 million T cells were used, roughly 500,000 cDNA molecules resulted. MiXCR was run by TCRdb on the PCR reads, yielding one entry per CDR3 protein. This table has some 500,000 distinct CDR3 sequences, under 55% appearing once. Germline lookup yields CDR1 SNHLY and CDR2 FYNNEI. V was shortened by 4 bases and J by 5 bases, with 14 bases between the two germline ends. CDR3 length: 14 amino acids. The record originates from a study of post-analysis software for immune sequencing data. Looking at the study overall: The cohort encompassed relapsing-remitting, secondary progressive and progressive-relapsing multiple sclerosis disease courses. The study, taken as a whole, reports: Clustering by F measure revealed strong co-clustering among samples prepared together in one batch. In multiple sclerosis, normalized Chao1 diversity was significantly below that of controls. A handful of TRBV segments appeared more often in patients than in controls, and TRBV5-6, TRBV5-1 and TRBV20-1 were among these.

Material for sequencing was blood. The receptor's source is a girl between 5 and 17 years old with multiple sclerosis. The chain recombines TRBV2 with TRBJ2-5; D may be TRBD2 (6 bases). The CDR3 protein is CASSALAWVETQYF. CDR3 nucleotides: TGTGCCAGCAGTGCGCTAGCGTGGGTGGAGACCCAGTACTTC.